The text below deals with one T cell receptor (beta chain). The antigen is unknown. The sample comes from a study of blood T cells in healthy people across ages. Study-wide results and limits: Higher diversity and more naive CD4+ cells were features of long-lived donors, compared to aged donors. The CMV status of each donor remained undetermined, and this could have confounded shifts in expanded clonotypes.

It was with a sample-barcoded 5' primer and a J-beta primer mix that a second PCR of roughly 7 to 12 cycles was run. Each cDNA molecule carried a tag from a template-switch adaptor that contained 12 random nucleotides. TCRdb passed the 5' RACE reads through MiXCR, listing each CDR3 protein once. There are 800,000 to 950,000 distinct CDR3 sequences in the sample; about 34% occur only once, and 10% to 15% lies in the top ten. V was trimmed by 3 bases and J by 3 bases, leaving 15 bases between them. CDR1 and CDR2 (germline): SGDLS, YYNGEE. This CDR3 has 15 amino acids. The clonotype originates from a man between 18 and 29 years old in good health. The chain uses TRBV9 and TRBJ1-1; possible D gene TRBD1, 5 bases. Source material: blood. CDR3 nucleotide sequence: TGTGCCAGCAGCGACACACAGGTGGGGGACACTGAAGCTTTCTTT. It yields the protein CASSDTQVGDTEAFF. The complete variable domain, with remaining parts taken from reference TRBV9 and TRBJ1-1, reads DSGVTQTPKHLITATGQRVTLRCSPRSGDLSVYWYQQSLDQGLQFLIQYYNGEERAKGNILERFSAQQFPDLHSELNLSSLELGDSALYFCASSDTQVGDTEAFFGQGTRLTVV.